This T cell receptor beta chain was sequenced for a study of T cell responses to AZD1222 COVID-19 vaccine. Overall study findings and caveats: Dominant at 160-218 and 743-854, vaccine-associated CD4 TCRs also spanned spike.

Turning to this clone: Its antigen is still unknown.

Data came from immunoSEQ multiplex PCR; TCRdb stores just in-frame clones and leaves some out. The sample gives approximately 70,000 clones, 82% of which show up once; approximately 5.4% is in the top ten. Source: peripheral blood, taken on day 0 of AZD1222 vaccination. The sequence came from an adult in good health.

The CDR3: CASSFGGLTEAFF. As DNA, the CDR3 is TGTGCCAGCAGCTTCGGAGGGCTCACTGAAGCTTTCTTT. The chain combines TRBV7-3 with TRBJ1-1; D unclear. The V and J ends lost 3 bases and 4 bases respectively, with 9 bases between them. Per the germline V gene, CDR1 is SGHTA and CDR2 is FQGTGA. The CDR3 runs to 13 residues.